The TCR beta chain under discussion was sequenced for a study of technical replicates of blood from a handful of donors. The CDR3 length is 15 residues. Trimming shortened V by 4 bases and J by 5 bases, and 17 bases separated the two germline ends. The germline gives CDR1 LGHNA, CDR2 YNFKEQ. Produced via immunoSEQ multiplex PCR; TCRdb's table is partial and in-frame only. Of roughly 80,000 clones in the sample, approximately 94% are singletons; the top ten hold roughly 0.37%. The chain is built from TRBV4-2 and TRBJ1-2; TRBD1 is a possible D gene (6 bases). The source material was T cells isolated from PBMCs. This clonotype was obtained from a human donor in good health. The CDR3 region has the DNA TGTGCCAGCAGCCCGCGGGGGGGCCTGCGGTATGGCTACACCTTC. Its protein is CASSPRGGLRYGYTF.